Described below is a single T cell receptor (beta chain) sequence and its context. The antigen is undetermined. The entry originates in a study of CD8+CD57+ T cells in acquired aplastic anemia. Study summary: The mean DNA yield obtained from sorted CD4+ and CD8+ cells came to approximately 3 ug.

Germline CDR1 reads MNHNS; CDR2 reads SASEGT. CDR3 length: 13 residues. V lost 10 bases, J lost 3 bases, and 15 bases lay in between. Overall study results and limits: Found in both controls and patients were around 31 CD8+ CDR3 sequences.

Genomic DNA templated the TCR beta VDJ and CDR3 profiling. MiXCR, applied by TCRdb to the reads, yields one record per CDR3 protein. The sample has approximately 65,000 distinct CDR3 sequences; over 45% are singletons. Material for sequencing was sorted CD4+, CD8+, or CD8+CD57+ T cells (not recorded which) from PBMCs. This clonotype was obtained from a human donor in good health, serving as a control. V gene TRBV6-1 combines with J gene TRBJ1-2; D not certain. CDR3 protein: CATYGPAYYGYTF. The CDR3 nucleotides are TGTGCCACATACGGGCCGGCCTACTATGGCTACACCTTC.